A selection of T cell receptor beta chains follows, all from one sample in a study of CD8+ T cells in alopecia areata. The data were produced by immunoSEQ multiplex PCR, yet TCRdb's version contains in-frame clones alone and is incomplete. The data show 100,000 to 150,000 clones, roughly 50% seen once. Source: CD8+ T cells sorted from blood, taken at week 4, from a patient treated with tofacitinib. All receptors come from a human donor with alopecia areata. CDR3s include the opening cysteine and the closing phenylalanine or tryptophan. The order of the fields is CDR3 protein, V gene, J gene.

CDR3aa: CSVEDGVRAEPNYGYTF; v_gene: TRBV29-1; j_gene: TRBJ1-2
CDR3aa: CASSEGGTGARFGYF; v_gene: TRBV6-1; j_gene: TRBJ2-7
CDR3aa: CSATTSSGNTIYF; v_gene: TRBV29-1; j_gene: TRBJ1-3
CDR3aa: CSVTGERSSYEQYF; v_gene: TRBV29-1; j_gene: TRBJ2-7
CDR3aa: CASSTLGDNEQFF; v_gene: TRBV25-1; j_gene: TRBJ2-1
CDR3aa: CASSLEGAGNQPQHF; v_gene: TRBV5-1; j_gene: TRBJ1-5
CDR3aa: CAWMSGAYNEQFF; v_gene: TRBV30; j_gene: TRBJ2-1
CDR3aa: CASSLPYGHGETQYF; v_gene: TRBV7-9; j_gene: TRBJ2-5
CDR3aa: CASSPSRVDTYEQYF; v_gene: TRBV9; j_gene: TRBJ2-7
CDR3aa: CAYVGAGSYEQYF; v_gene: TRBV30; j_gene: TRBJ2-7
CDR3aa: CASSLSVRVSGANVLTF; v_gene: TRBV27; j_gene: TRBJ2-6
CDR3aa: CATSRDRGTGNTIYF; v_gene: TRBV15; j_gene: TRBJ1-3
CDR3aa: CASSLGQGGQPQHF; v_gene: TRBV27; j_gene: TRBJ1-5
CDR3aa: CSVEIIQARVYNEQFF; v_gene: TRBV29-1; j_gene: TRBJ2-1
CDR3aa: CASSHRAGMNTEAFF; v_gene: TRBV27; j_gene: TRBJ1-1
CDR3aa: CASSADQYQPQHF; v_gene: TRBV7-2; j_gene: TRBJ1-5
CDR3aa: CSVEDLEGYTF; v_gene: TRBV29-1; j_gene: TRBJ1-2
CDR3aa: CASSLPRGLPYTDTQYF; v_gene: TRBV5-1; j_gene: TRBJ2-3
CDR3aa: CASSLVPSLGDEQFF; v_gene: TRBV7-9; j_gene: TRBJ2-1
CDR3aa: CASSVAASGGTGELFF; v_gene: TRBV9; j_gene: TRBJ2-2
CDR3aa: CASSEGRNSPGYTF; v_gene: TRBV2; j_gene: TRBJ1-2
CDR3aa: CAWSVFSGGYNEQFF; v_gene: TRBV30; j_gene: TRBJ2-1
CDR3aa: CASSDRGDTQYF; v_gene: TRBV2; j_gene: TRBJ2-3
CDR3aa: CASSLQAGDNEQFF; v_gene: TRBV7-8; j_gene: TRBJ2-1
CDR3aa: CASSAAGGPMETQYF; v_gene: TRBV25-1; j_gene: TRBJ2-5
CDR3aa: CASSEFWPPQSLNF; v_gene: TRBV25-1; j_gene: TRBJ1-1
CDR3aa: CASSLAVRSTDTQYF; v_gene: TRBV4-1; j_gene: TRBJ2-3
CDR3aa: CAWSDTIPGLIAFF; v_gene: TRBV30; j_gene: TRBJ1-1
CDR3aa: CASSLGVLPEQYF; v_gene: TRBV7-2; j_gene: TRBJ2-7
CDR3aa: CAWRAGTGSEKLFF; v_gene: TRBV30; j_gene: TRBJ1-4
CDR3aa: CASSYDAGDNQPQHF; v_gene: TRBV27; j_gene: TRBJ1-5
CDR3aa: CAWTGGSDTEAFF; v_gene: TRBV30; j_gene: TRBJ1-1
CDR3aa: CSVRNPGLRTEAFF; v_gene: TRBV29-1; j_gene: TRBJ1-1
CDR3aa: CASRRPGQGREQYF; v_gene: TRBV2; j_gene: TRBJ2-7
CDR3aa: CASSLQGRQPQHF; v_gene: TRBV7-2; j_gene: TRBJ1-5
CDR3aa: CASSLSRQGQETQYF; v_gene: TRBV27; j_gene: TRBJ2-5
CDR3aa: CASSLGRTGKYTGELFF; v_gene: TRBV5-1; j_gene: TRBJ2-2
CDR3aa: CSVDQGTVNTEAFF; v_gene: TRBV29-1; j_gene: TRBJ1-1
CDR3aa: CSVGTDTYEQYF; v_gene: TRBV29-1; j_gene: TRBJ2-7
CDR3aa: CASSQEWTHSYEQYF; v_gene: TRBV4-1; j_gene: TRBJ2-7
CDR3aa: CASSQGRGFNSPLHF; v_gene: TRBV4-1; j_gene: TRBJ1-6
CDR3aa: CASRIQGYNEQFF; v_gene: TRBV27; j_gene: TRBJ2-1
CDR3aa: CSVESGGAFYEQYF; v_gene: TRBV29-1; j_gene: TRBJ2-7
CDR3aa: CAWMGTEYGYTF; v_gene: TRBV30; j_gene: TRBJ1-2
CDR3aa: CASSEDYEQYF; v_gene: TRBV7-9; j_gene: TRBJ2-7
CDR3aa: CASSLVAGTDTQYF; v_gene: TRBV4-1; j_gene: TRBJ2-3
CDR3aa: CAWSRWAGYTF; v_gene: TRBV30; j_gene: TRBJ1-2
CDR3aa: CSAANDFNDGYTF; v_gene: TRBV29-1; j_gene: TRBJ1-2
CDR3aa: CAWSVPIGAFF; v_gene: TRBV30; j_gene: TRBJ1-1
CDR3aa: CSVGTSPTYEQYF; v_gene: TRBV29-1; j_gene: TRBJ2-7
CDR3aa: CAWRSSLTGEGQPQHF; v_gene: TRBV30; j_gene: TRBJ1-5
CDR3aa: CSVKTGSYEQYF; v_gene: TRBV29-1; j_gene: TRBJ2-7
CDR3aa: CASSQSNGFGANVLTF; v_gene: TRBV23-1; j_gene: TRBJ2-6
CDR3aa: CSVRQGTKNIQYF; v_gene: TRBV29-1; j_gene: TRBJ2-4
CDR3aa: CASSQESRQTNYGYTF; v_gene: TRBV4-1; j_gene: TRBJ1-2
CDR3aa: CASRGTGGSETQYF; v_gene: TRBV7-6; j_gene: TRBJ2-5